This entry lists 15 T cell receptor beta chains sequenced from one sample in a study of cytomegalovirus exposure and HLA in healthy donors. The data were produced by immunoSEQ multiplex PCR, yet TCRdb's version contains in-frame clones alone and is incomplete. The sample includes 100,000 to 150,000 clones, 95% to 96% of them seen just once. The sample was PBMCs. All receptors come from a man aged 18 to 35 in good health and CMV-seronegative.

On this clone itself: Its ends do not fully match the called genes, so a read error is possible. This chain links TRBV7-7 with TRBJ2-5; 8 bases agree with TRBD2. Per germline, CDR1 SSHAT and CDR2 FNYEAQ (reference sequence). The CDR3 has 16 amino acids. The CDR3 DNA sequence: TGTGCTAGCACACCAATTCTAGCGGGCGGAGCGGAGACCCAGTACTTC. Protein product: CASTPILAGGAETQYF.

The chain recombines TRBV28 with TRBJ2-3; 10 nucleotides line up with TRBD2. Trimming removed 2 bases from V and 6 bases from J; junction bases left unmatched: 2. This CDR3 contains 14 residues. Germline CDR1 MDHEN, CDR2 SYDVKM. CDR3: CASSLSGRVDTQYF. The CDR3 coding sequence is TGTGCCAGCAGTTTAAGCGGGAGGGTCGATACGCAGTATTTT.

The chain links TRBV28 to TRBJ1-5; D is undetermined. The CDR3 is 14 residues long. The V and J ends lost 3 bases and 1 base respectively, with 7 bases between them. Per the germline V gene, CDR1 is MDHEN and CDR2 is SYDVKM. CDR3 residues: CASSLEGSNQPQHF. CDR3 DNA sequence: TGTGCCAGCAGTTTGGAGGGAAGCAATCAGCCCCAGCATTTT.

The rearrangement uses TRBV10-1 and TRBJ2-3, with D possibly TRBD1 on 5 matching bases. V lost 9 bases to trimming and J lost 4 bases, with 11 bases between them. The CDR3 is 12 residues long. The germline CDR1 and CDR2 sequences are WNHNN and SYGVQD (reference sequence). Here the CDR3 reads CASWGSPDTQYF. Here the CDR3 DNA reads TGCGCCAGTTGGGGCAGCCCAGATACGCAGTATTTT.

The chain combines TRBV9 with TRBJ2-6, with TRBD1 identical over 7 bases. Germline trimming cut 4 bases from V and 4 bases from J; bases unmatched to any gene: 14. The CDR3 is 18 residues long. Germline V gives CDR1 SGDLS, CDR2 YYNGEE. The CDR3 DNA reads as TGTGCCAGCAGCCCACGACAGGGTGTAGAATCAGGGGCCAACGTCCTGACTTTC. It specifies CASSPRQGVESGANVLTF.

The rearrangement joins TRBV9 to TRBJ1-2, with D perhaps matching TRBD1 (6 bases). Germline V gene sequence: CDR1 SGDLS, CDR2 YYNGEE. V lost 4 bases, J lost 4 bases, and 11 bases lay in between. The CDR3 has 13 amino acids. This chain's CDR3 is CASSPTGPYGYTF. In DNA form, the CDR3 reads TGTGCCAGCAGCCCTACAGGGCCCTATGGCTACACCTTC.

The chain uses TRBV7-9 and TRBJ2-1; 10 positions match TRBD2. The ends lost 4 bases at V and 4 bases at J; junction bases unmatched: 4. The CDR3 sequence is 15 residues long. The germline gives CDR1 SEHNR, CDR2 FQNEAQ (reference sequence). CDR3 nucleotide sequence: TGTGCCAGCAGCTCCGGACTAGCGGTATACAATGAGCAGTTCTTC. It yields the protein CASSSGLAVYNEQFF.

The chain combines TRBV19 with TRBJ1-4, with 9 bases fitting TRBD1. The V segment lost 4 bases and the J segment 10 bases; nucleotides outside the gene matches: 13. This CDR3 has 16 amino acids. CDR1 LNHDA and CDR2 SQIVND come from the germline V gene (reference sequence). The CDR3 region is CASSTPQTGGLGKLFF. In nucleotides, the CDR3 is TGTGCCAGTAGTACCCCCCAGACAGGGGGACTGGGAAAACTGTTTTTT.

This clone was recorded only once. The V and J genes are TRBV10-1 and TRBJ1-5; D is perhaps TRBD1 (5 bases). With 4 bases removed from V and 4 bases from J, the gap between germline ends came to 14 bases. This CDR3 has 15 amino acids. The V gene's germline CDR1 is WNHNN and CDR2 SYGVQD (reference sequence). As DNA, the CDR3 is TGCGCCAGCAGTGTTCACAGGTGCTGGAATCAGCCCCAGCATTTT. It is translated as CASSVHRCWNQPQHF.

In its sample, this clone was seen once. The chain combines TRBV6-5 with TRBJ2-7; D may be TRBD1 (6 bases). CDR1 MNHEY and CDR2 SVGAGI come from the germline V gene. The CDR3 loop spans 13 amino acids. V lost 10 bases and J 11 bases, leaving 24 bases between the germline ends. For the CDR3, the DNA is TGTGCCACCGGTCCCGGGACACTGAGTCCGAAGTACTTC. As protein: CATGPGTLSPKYF.

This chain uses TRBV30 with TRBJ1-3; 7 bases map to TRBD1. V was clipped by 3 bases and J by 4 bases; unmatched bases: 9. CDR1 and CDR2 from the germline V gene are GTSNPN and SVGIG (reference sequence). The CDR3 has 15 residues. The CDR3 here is CAWRYRGGSGNTIYF. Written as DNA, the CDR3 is TGTGCCTGGAGATATAGAGGGGGCTCCGGAAACACCATATATTTT.

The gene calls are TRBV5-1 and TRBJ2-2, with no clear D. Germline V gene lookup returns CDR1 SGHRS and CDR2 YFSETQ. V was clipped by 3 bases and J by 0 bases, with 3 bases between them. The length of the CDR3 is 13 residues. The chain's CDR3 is CASSSANTGELFF. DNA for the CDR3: TGCGCCAGCAGCTCGGCGAACACCGGGGAGCTGTTTTTT.

CDR3 amino acids: CASSPYYNDRGVSDTQYF. The CDR3 DNA reads as TGCGCCAGCAGCCCCTATTACAATGACAGGGGGGTTTCAGATACGCAGTATTTT. The chain combines TRBV4-3 with TRBJ2-3; 9 bases are a match to TRBD1. With 4 bases clipped from V and 4 bases from J, the junction kept 15 bases outside the gene matches. The germline V gene encodes CDR1 LGHNA and CDR2 YSLEER. This CDR3 has 18 amino acids.

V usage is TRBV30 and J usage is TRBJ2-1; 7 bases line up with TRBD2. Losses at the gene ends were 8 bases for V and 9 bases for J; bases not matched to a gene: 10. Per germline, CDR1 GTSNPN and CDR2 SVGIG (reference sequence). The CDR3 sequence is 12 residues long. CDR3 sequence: CARNAGVGEQFF. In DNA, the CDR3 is TGTGCCCGAAACGCGGGAGTTGGTGAGCAGTTCTTC.

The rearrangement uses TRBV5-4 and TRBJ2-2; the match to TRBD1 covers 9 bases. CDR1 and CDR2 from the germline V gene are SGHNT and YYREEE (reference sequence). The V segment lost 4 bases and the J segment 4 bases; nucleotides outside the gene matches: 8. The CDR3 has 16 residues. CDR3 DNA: TGTGCCAGCAGCCCCCGGGACAGGGATCCCACCGGGGAGCTGTTTTTT. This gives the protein CASSPRDRDPTGELFF.